A selection of T cell receptor beta chains follows, all from one sample in a study of blood T cell repertoires in COVID-19. The method was immunoSEQ multiplex PCR; TCRdb's version includes in-frame clones alone and lacks a portion of them. The sample lists approximately 30,000 clones, over 80% seen once, with roughly 5.7% in the top ten. The sequenced material came from peripheral blood. These receptors were collected from a human donor in a cohort sampled during active COVID-19. Both conserved end residues are trimmed from each CDR3.

j_call: TRBJ2-3; cdr3_length: 14; v_call: TRBV19; cdr3_aa: ASGARGTGASDTQY
j_call: TRBJ2-5; cdr3_length: 11; v_call: TRBV7-2; cdr3_aa: ASSLVGQETQY
j_call: TRBJ2-1; cdr3_length: 13; v_call: TRBV5-6; cdr3_aa: ASSWGTVSNNEQF
j_call: TRBJ2-1; cdr3_length: 12; v_call: TRBV10-2; cdr3_aa: ASSGTAGSRNQF
j_call: TRBJ1-3; cdr3_length: 14; v_call: TRBV19; cdr3_aa: ASSILAAFSGNTIY
j_call: TRBJ2-1; cdr3_length: 13; v_call: TRBV5-1; cdr3_aa: ASSPTSGRANEQF
j_call: TRBJ2-1; cdr3_length: 15; v_call: TRBV18; cdr3_aa: ASSPPRGGRGLYEQF
j_call: TRBJ1-1; cdr3_length: 12; v_call: TRBV19; cdr3_aa: ASSIGQGGTEAF
j_call: TRBJ1-5; cdr3_length: 11; v_call: TRBV5-5; cdr3_aa: ASSSAGYQPQH
j_call: TRBJ1-2; cdr3_length: 11; v_call: TRBV5-5; cdr3_aa: ASSLRQGTIYT
j_call: TRBJ1-6; cdr3_length: 18; v_call: TRBV5-1; cdr3_aa: ASSSSPADRGPPYNSPLH
j_call: TRBJ1-4; cdr3_length: 13; v_call: TRBV10-3; cdr3_aa: ATRGGAGTNEKLF
j_call: TRBJ2-3; cdr3_length: 13; v_call: TRBV27; cdr3_aa: ASCPGALSTDTQY
j_call: TRBJ2-1; cdr3_length: 12; v_call: TRBV5-8; cdr3_aa: ASSFISGSHEQF
j_call: TRBJ1-2; cdr3_length: 16; v_call: TRBV6-6; cdr3_aa: ASSPVLTGTGAFYGYT
j_call: TRBJ2-3; cdr3_length: 15; v_call: TRBV11-3; cdr3_aa: ASSWGGAGALTDTQY
j_call: TRBJ1-2; cdr3_length: 10; v_call: TRBV5-6; cdr3_aa: ASTGTLALYT
j_call: TRBJ1-1; cdr3_length: 13; v_call: TRBV11-2; cdr3_aa: ASSPTGTPNTEAF
j_call: TRBJ1-2; cdr3_length: 13; v_call: TRBV28; cdr3_aa: ASRTGTGGGYGYT
j_call: TRBJ2-3; cdr3_length: 14; v_call: TRBV7-9; cdr3_aa: ASSEKQGFDTDTQY
j_call: TRBJ2-1; cdr3_length: 13; v_call: TRBV5-1; cdr3_aa: ASSLPGLAGWEQF
j_call: TRBJ1-2; cdr3_length: 11; v_call: TRBV6-5; cdr3_aa: ASSLGQGTGYT
j_call: TRBJ2-3; cdr3_length: 13; v_call: TRBV24-1; cdr3_aa: ATSDATVGTDTQY
j_call: TRBJ2-1; cdr3_length: 13; v_call: TRBV3-1/TRBV3-2; cdr3_aa: ASRGIAGGPHEQF
j_call: TRBJ1-1; cdr3_length: 11; v_call: TRBV10-3; cdr3_aa: AISELENTEAF
j_call: TRBJ2-5; cdr3_length: 12; v_call: TRBV2; cdr3_aa: ASTTSRLAETQY
j_call: TRBJ1-6; cdr3_length: 11; v_call: TRBV6-2/TRBV6-3; cdr3_aa: ASSNGQEGNDH
j_call: TRBJ1-4; cdr3_length: 11; v_call: TRBV18; cdr3_aa: ASSQTGNEKLF
j_call: TRBJ1-1; cdr3_length: 14; v_call: TRBV6-1; cdr3_aa: ASSETYTYGVPEAF
j_call: TRBJ1-2; cdr3_length: 12; v_call: TRBV5-1; cdr3_aa: ASSHTQGAEGYT
j_call: TRBJ2-6; cdr3_length: 14; v_call: TRBV6-5; cdr3_aa: ASSYGRGSGANVLT
j_call: TRBJ2-2; cdr3_length: 12; v_call: TRBV7-3; cdr3_aa: ASSSIANTGELF
j_call: TRBJ1-6; cdr3_length: 14; v_call: TRBV30; cdr3_aa: AWSEGQGGYNSPLH
j_call: TRBJ2-5; cdr3_length: 11; v_call: TRBV24-1; cdr3_aa: ATAQGGRETQY
j_call: TRBJ1-5; cdr3_length: 12; v_call: TRBV29-1; cdr3_aa: SVTGTGGNQPQH
j_call: TRBJ1-4; cdr3_length: 16; v_call: TRBV19; cdr3_aa: ASSTVPIRSTTNEKLF
j_call: TRBJ1-5; cdr3_length: 11; v_call: TRBV6-4; cdr3_aa: ASSEQGHQPQH
j_call: TRBJ1-1; cdr3_length: 11; v_call: TRBV18; cdr3_aa: ASSRGQGTEAF
j_call: TRBJ2-1; cdr3_length: 11; v_call: TRBV10-3; cdr3_aa: ANSLVSYNEQF
j_call: TRBJ1-2; cdr3_length: 11; v_call: TRBV24-1; cdr3_aa: ATSDFRTEGYT
j_call: TRBJ2-3; cdr3_length: 12; v_call: TRBV5-1; cdr3_aa: ASSEGLAANTQY
j_call: TRBJ1-6; cdr3_length: 14; v_call: TRBV18; cdr3_aa: ASSNRDRRDNSPLH
j_call: TRBJ2-3; cdr3_length: 13; v_call: TRBV5-1; cdr3_aa: ASSVSGPSTDTQY
j_call: TRBJ1-6; cdr3_length: 12; v_call: TRBV9; cdr3_aa: ASSYSSYNSPLH
j_call: TRBJ1-6; cdr3_length: 13; v_call: TRBV10-3; cdr3_aa: AISESWGGNSPLH
j_call: TRBJ1-3; cdr3_length: 14; v_call: TRBV7-9; cdr3_aa: ASSLLGRQATDTIY
j_call: TRBJ1-5; cdr3_length: 13; v_call: TRBV19; cdr3_aa: ASSRWDRGNQPQH
j_call: TRBJ2-6; cdr3_length: 14; v_call: TRBV5-1; cdr3_aa: ASSLAGTTGANVLT
j_call: TRBJ2-5; cdr3_length: 13; v_call: TRBV5-1; cdr3_aa: ASSLIGMYQETQY
j_call: TRBJ2-4; cdr3_length: 14; v_call: TRBV6-2/TRBV6-3; cdr3_aa: ASRPQRDPPGNIQY
j_call: TRBJ1-2; cdr3_length: 10; v_call: TRBV12-3/TRBV12-4; cdr3_aa: ASSLSSHGYT
j_call: TRBJ1-3; cdr3_length: 11; v_call: TRBV3-1/TRBV3-2; cdr3_aa: ASSLNRGNTIY
j_call: TRBJ2-1; cdr3_length: 9; v_call: TRBV10-3; cdr3_aa: AISGAGEVF
j_call: TRBJ2-1; cdr3_length: 11; v_call: TRBV6-5; cdr3_aa: ASINRGGNEQF
j_call: TRBJ1-1; cdr3_length: 12; v_call: TRBV18; cdr3_aa: ASSQYRGSTEAF
j_call: TRBJ2-1; cdr3_length: 16; v_call: TRBV5-1; cdr3_aa: ASSLGLAGGPIGNEQF
j_call: TRBJ2-3; cdr3_length: 13; v_call: TRBV6-4; cdr3_aa: ASSPRGGQTDTQY
j_call: TRBJ1-5; cdr3_length: 11; v_call: TRBV6-5; cdr3_aa: ATRSEGVLPQH
j_call: TRBJ2-3; cdr3_length: 10; v_call: TRBV30; cdr3_aa: AWGGLADTQY